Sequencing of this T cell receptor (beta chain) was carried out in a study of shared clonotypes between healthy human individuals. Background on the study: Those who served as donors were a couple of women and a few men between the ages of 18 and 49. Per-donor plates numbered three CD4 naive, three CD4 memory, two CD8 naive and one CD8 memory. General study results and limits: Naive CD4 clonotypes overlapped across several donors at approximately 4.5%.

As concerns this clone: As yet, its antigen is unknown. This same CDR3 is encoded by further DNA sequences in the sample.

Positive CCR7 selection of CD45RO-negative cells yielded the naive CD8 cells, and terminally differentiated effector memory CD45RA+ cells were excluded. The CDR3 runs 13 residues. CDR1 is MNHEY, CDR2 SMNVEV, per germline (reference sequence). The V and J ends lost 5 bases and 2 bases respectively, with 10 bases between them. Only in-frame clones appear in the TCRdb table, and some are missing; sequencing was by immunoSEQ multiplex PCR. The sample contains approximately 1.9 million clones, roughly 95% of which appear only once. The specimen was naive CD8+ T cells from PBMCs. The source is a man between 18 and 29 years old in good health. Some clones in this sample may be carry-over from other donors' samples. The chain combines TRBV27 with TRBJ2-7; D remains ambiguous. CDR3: CASSPGRTYEQYF. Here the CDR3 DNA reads TGTGCCAGCAGTCCGGGTCGGACCTACGAGCAGTACTTC.